This TCR beta chain was sequenced for a study of Tregs in tolerant kidney transplant recipients. Background on the study: The nonmyeloablative bone marrow transplants came from related graft donors, with transient mixed chimerism. General study points: Few patients were studied, so findings need validation in larger groups. For some patients, primers changed over time, blocking nucleotide-level comparison.

The data were produced by immunoSEQ multiplex PCR, yet TCRdb's version contains in-frame clones alone and is incomplete. This table holds about 77,000 clones, roughly 98% found once. The CDR3 has 13 amino acids. Germline loops: CDR1 SGHDN, CDR2 FVKESK. V was pared by 5 bases and J by 7 bases, with 7 bases of the junction left unmatched. A word on this clone: Its target is not known.

Thawed PBMCs were FACS-sorted into unstimulated CD4+CD25+CD127- regulatory T cells, CD4+CD25- non-regulatory cells, CD4 and CD8 cells. This clonotype originated in a human donor who received a combined kidney and bone marrow transplant. The chain is built from TRBV14 and TRBJ2-7; 8 bases are shared with TRBD1. The specimen was CD4+ T cells from blood, collected before the transplant. The CDR3 sequence is CASSTQGAREQYF. The CDR3 DNA follows: TGTGCCAGCAGCACTCAGGGGGCACGGGAGCAGTACTTC.